The following is a T cell receptor (beta chain) sequence with its context. Its matching antigen is unknown. The data were obtained in a study of cytomegalovirus exposure and HLA in healthy donors. The study's findings and limits: Presence/absence analyses treated sequencing depth as roughly uniform across donors. As a later analysis showed, a missense DCLRE1C variant was linked to trimming of TCR beta V- and J-genes.

13 Jbeta primers and 60 Vbeta primers were used for the PCR. Sequencing was performed with immunoSEQ multiplex PCR; in TCRdb, only in-frame clones are kept and a portion is missing. The sample has 150,000 or so clones, roughly 84% seen once. This CDR3 contains 17 residues. Germline loops: CDR1 LGHNA, CDR2 YNFKEQ. The V gene lost 0 bases and the J gene lost 0 bases, with 12 bases spanning the gap. The V and J genes are TRBV4-2 and TRBJ2-4, with a tentative D call TRBD1 (5 bases). The sample comprised PBMCs. This sequence originates from a boy aged 2 to 10 in good health and CMV-seronegative. CDR3 sequence (DNA): TGTGCCAGCAGCCAAGAGGATACAGGAGTAGCCAAAAACATTCAGTACTTC. It codes for CASSQEDTGVAKNIQYF.